The rows below give T cell receptor beta chains drawn from one sample of a study of CD8 T cells in ankylosing spondylitis. Using its own MiXCR run on the 5' RACE reads, TCRdb lists one record per CDR3 protein. The data show about 130,000 distinct CDR3 sequences, roughly 7.3% seen once. The specimen sequenced was blood, either unsorted or a sorted T cell fraction (not recorded which). These receptors all come from a male donor with ankylosing spondylitis or in good health (not recorded which). Both conserved end residues are part of each CDR3. D genes are given only for firm matches. The size entry is marked missing in some rows and otherwise reads once, few, many or a size class.

CDR3nt: TGCGCCAGCAGCTTGGAAGCCCCCGGGGAGCTGTTTTTT
CDR3aa: CASSLEAPGELFF
j_gene: TRBJ2-2
d_gene: .
v_gene: TRBV5-1
abundance: few

CDR3nt: TGTGCCAGCAGACAACTAGCGGGAGAAAACAATGAGCAGTTCTTC
CDR3aa: CASRQLAGENNEQFF
j_gene: TRBJ2-1
d_gene: TRBD2
v_gene: TRBV6-1
abundance: many

CDR3nt: TGTGCCAGCAGAGTTCTTCGGACCGTGGGAGATACGCAGTATTTT
CDR3aa: CASRVLRTVGDTQYF
j_gene: TRBJ2-3
d_gene: .
v_gene: TRBV27
abundance: many

CDR3nt: TGTGCCTGCACCAAAGCGCTCTACCCGGCTAGCGGGAGCTACGAGCAGTACTTC
CDR3aa: CACTKALYPASGSYEQYF
j_gene: TRBJ2-7
d_gene: TRBD2
v_gene: TRBV3-1
abundance: .

CDR3nt: TGTGCCAGCAGCTTACACATAGACACTGAAGCTTTCTTT
CDR3aa: CASSLHIDTEAFF
j_gene: TRBJ1-1
d_gene: .
v_gene: TRBV7-2
abundance: .

CDR3nt: TGCAGTGCCTCTGGGGCAGCCCACGATGAGCAGTTCTTC
CDR3aa: CSASGAAHDEQFF
j_gene: TRBJ2-1
d_gene: .
v_gene: TRBV20-1
abundance: many

CDR3nt: TGTGCCAGCAGCGTAGCTGGACAGGGGGCCTACGAGCAGTACTTC
CDR3aa: CASSVAGQGAYEQYF
j_gene: TRBJ2-7
d_gene: TRBD1
v_gene: TRBV9
abundance: many

CDR3nt: TGTGCCAGCAGTCCACCGGGGCGGGAAGAGACCCAGTACTTC
CDR3aa: CASSPPGREETQYF
j_gene: TRBJ2-5
d_gene: .
v_gene: TRBV2
abundance: many

CDR3nt: TGTGCCAGCGCAAGGACGGTCTTGGACGGGGAGCTGTTTTTT
CDR3aa: CASARTVLDGELFF
j_gene: TRBJ2-2
d_gene: .
v_gene: TRBV5-5
abundance: .

CDR3nt: TGTGCCAGCAGTTTAGGACAGGGTCTGAACACTGAAGCTTTCTTT
CDR3aa: CASSLGQGLNTEAFF
j_gene: TRBJ1-1
d_gene: TRBD1
v_gene: TRBV12-3/TRBV12-4
abundance: many

CDR3nt: TGTGCCACCAGCACCCAAATCGCATCGGTAACCCCCTATGGCTACACCTTC
CDR3aa: CATSTQIASVTPYGYTF
j_gene: TRBJ1-2
d_gene: .
v_gene: TRBV15
abundance: many

CDR3nt: TGCAGTGCTGTTAACCCGTATGGTGAGCAGTTCTTC
CDR3aa: CSAVNPYGEQFF
j_gene: TRBJ2-1
d_gene: .
v_gene: TRBV20-1
abundance: many

CDR3nt: TGTGCCAGCAGCCCGGGACGGAACTATGGCTACACCTTC
CDR3aa: CASSPGRNYGYTF
j_gene: TRBJ1-2
d_gene: .
v_gene: TRBV4-2
abundance: many

CDR3nt: TGCAGTGCTAGGGGGAACAGGGTCCACGAGCAGTACTTC
CDR3aa: CSARGNRVHEQYF
j_gene: TRBJ2-7
d_gene: .
v_gene: TRBV20-1
abundance: many

CDR3nt: TGTGCCAGCAGCTTCCTAGCGGGAGGGTACGAGCAGTACTTC
CDR3aa: CASSFLAGGYEQYF
j_gene: TRBJ2-7
d_gene: TRBD2
v_gene: TRBV7-2
abundance: .

CDR3nt: TGTGCCAGCAACCTGGATTCCGACAGGGGAAACAATGAGCAGTTCTTC
CDR3aa: CASNLDSDRGNNEQFF
j_gene: TRBJ2-1
d_gene: TRBD1
v_gene: TRBV9
abundance: .

CDR3nt: TGTGCCACAGTTTCGGACAGCTACGAGCAGTACTTC
CDR3aa: CATVSDSYEQYF
j_gene: TRBJ2-7
d_gene: .
v_gene: TRBV15
abundance: many

CDR3nt: TGCGCCAGCAGCGCGGCCAGGGGAGAGCAGTTCTTC
CDR3aa: CASSAARGEQFF
j_gene: TRBJ2-1
d_gene: .
v_gene: TRBV5-1
abundance: many

CDR3nt: TGTGCCAGCAGCTTGGGAGGGTTTGGACAGCCCCAGCATTTT
CDR3aa: CASSLGGFGQPQHF
j_gene: TRBJ1-5
d_gene: .
v_gene: TRBV5-6
abundance: many

CDR3nt: TGTGCCAGCAGATCAGGGGGCGCAGACACCGGGGAGCTGTTTTTT
CDR3aa: CASRSGGADTGELFF
j_gene: TRBJ2-2
d_gene: TRBD1
v_gene: TRBV6-1
abundance: few

CDR3nt: TGTGCCAGGTCACGGGACAACAATCAGCCCCAGCATTTT
CDR3aa: CARSRDNNQPQHF
j_gene: TRBJ1-5
d_gene: .
v_gene: TRBV18
abundance: .

CDR3nt: TGTGCCAGCAGCTTATCCCTTCCCCATGAGCAGTTCTTC
CDR3aa: CASSLSLPHEQFF
j_gene: TRBJ2-1
d_gene: .
v_gene: TRBV11-2
abundance: many

CDR3nt: TGTGCCAGCGATTTGGCAGGGGGTGAGAATCAGCCCCAGCATTTT
CDR3aa: CASDLAGGENQPQHF
j_gene: TRBJ1-5
d_gene: TRBD1
v_gene: TRBV6-2/TRBV6-3
abundance: few

CDR3nt: TGTGCCAGCAGCCTCCCGCTAGCCTCGAACACCGGGGAGCTGTTTTTT
CDR3aa: CASSLPLASNTGELFF
j_gene: TRBJ2-2
d_gene: .
v_gene: TRBV7-9
abundance: many

CDR3nt: TGCAGTACCCCCCCCAGCACAGATACGCAGTATTTT
CDR3aa: CSTPPSTDTQYF
j_gene: TRBJ2-3
d_gene: .
v_gene: TRBV20-1
abundance: many

CDR3nt: TGTGCCAGCAGCTTGTTAGGGGACAGTTCGGGATGGTCACCCCTCCACTTT
CDR3aa: CASSLLGDSSGWSPLHF
j_gene: TRBJ1-6
d_gene: TRBD1
v_gene: TRBV5-8
abundance: .

CDR3nt: TGTGCCATCAGTTCTAGGACAGGGGACACTGAAGCTTTCTTT
CDR3aa: CAISSRTGDTEAFF
j_gene: TRBJ1-1
d_gene: TRBD1
v_gene: TRBV10-3
abundance: many

CDR3nt: TGTGCCAGCAGCAGAGGACAGGGGGGTGTGCCCCAGCATTTT
CDR3aa: CASSRGQGGVPQHF
j_gene: TRBJ1-5
d_gene: TRBD1
v_gene: TRBV5-6
abundance: .

CDR3nt: TGTGCCAGCAGCACGGGACTAGCTAGTCCCGGGGAGCTGTTTTTT
CDR3aa: CASSTGLASPGELFF
j_gene: TRBJ2-2
d_gene: TRBD2
v_gene: TRBV7-3
abundance: many

CDR3nt: TGTGCCAGCAGCGGACTCGCAGATACGCAGTATTTT
CDR3aa: CASSGLADTQYF
j_gene: TRBJ2-3
d_gene: .
v_gene: TRBV2
abundance: many

CDR3nt: TGTGCCAGCAGTTTCACAGGGTACCGCACCAATGAGCAGTTCTTC
CDR3aa: CASSFTGYRTNEQFF
j_gene: TRBJ2-1
d_gene: .
v_gene: TRBV6-2/TRBV6-3
abundance: many

CDR3nt: TGTGCCAGCAGCCAGGATCTAGCGGTCGGGTACAATGAGCAGTTCTTC
CDR3aa: CASSQDLAVGYNEQFF
j_gene: TRBJ2-1
d_gene: TRBD2
v_gene: TRBV11-1
abundance: many

CDR3nt: TGTGCCAGCAGTTATTGGACAGGGTCCGGGGAGCTGTTTTTT
CDR3aa: CASSYWTGSGELFF
j_gene: TRBJ2-2
d_gene: TRBD1
v_gene: TRBV6-5
abundance: many

CDR3nt: TGCGCCAGCAGCTTGGATAGTGTTGGCGGGGAGCTGTTTTTT
CDR3aa: CASSLDSVGGELFF
j_gene: TRBJ2-2
d_gene: .
v_gene: TRBV5-1
abundance: many

CDR3nt: TGTGCCAGCAGCCTACCCGTGGAGGGTAACTATGGCTACACCTTC
CDR3aa: CASSLPVEGNYGYTF
j_gene: TRBJ1-2
d_gene: .
v_gene: TRBV5-6
abundance: many

CDR3nt: TGCGCCAGCAGCGCACCAAGAGCGGGACTCAACTACAATGAGCAGTTCTTC
CDR3aa: CASSAPRAGLNYNEQFF
j_gene: TRBJ2-1
d_gene: TRBD2
v_gene: TRBV5-1
abundance: many

CDR3nt: TGTGCCAGCAGCAACCCGACAGGGAACACTGAAGCTTTCTTT
CDR3aa: CASSNPTGNTEAFF
j_gene: TRBJ1-1
d_gene: .
v_gene: TRBV7-9
abundance: many

CDR3nt: TGTGCCAGCAGCTGGGCCCGACTGGGAGATACGCAGTATTTT
CDR3aa: CASSWARLGDTQYF
j_gene: TRBJ2-3
d_gene: .
v_gene: TRBV7-3
abundance: many

CDR3nt: TGTGCCAGCAGCTTAGGACGACAGGGTCGCGCCGGGGAGCTGTTTTTT
CDR3aa: CASSLGRQGRAGELFF
j_gene: TRBJ2-2
d_gene: TRBD1
v_gene: TRBV7-8
abundance: .

CDR3nt: TGTGCCAGCACCTCTAGCGGGAGGGCCAAAGATACGCAGTATTTT
CDR3aa: CASTSSGRAKDTQYF
j_gene: TRBJ2-3
d_gene: TRBD2
v_gene: TRBV28
abundance: many

CDR3nt: TGCGCCAGCAGCCTGGTAAATCGACAGGGTGGTGATGAAAAACTGTTTTTT
CDR3aa: CASSLVNRQGGDEKLFF
j_gene: TRBJ1-4
d_gene: TRBD1
v_gene: TRBV5-1
abundance: many

CDR3nt: TGTGCCATCATTCTGGGCAGCTCCTACAATGAGCAGTTCTTC
CDR3aa: CAIILGSSYNEQFF
j_gene: TRBJ2-1
d_gene: .
v_gene: TRBV10-3
abundance: many

CDR3nt: TGTGCCAGCAGTTCTACAGGGGTTGGTGATACTGAAGCTTTCTTT
CDR3aa: CASSSTGVGDTEAFF
j_gene: TRBJ1-1
d_gene: TRBD1
v_gene: TRBV12-3/TRBV12-4
abundance: many

CDR3nt: TGCGCCAGCCAGTCCTACAATGAGCAGTTCTTC
CDR3aa: CASQSYNEQFF
j_gene: TRBJ2-1
d_gene: .
v_gene: TRBV5-1
abundance: few

CDR3nt: TGTGCCAGCAGTTTTAGGCATAGTCAAGAGACCCAGTACTTC
CDR3aa: CASSFRHSQETQYF
j_gene: TRBJ2-5
d_gene: .
v_gene: TRBV12-3/TRBV12-4
abundance: many